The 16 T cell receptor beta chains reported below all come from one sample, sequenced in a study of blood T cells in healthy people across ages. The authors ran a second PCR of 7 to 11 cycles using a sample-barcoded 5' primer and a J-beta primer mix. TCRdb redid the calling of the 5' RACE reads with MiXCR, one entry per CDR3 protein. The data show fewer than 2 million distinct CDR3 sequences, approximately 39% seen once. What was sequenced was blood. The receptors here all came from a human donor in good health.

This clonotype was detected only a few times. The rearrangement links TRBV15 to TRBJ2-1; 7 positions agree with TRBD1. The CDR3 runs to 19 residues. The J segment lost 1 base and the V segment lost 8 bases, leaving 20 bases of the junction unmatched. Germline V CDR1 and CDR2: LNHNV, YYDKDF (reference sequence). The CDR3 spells CATFDFDRVPWGSYNEQFF. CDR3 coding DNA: TGTGCCACCTTTGACTTCGACAGGGTCCCCTGGGGGTCCTACAATGAGCAGTTCTTC.

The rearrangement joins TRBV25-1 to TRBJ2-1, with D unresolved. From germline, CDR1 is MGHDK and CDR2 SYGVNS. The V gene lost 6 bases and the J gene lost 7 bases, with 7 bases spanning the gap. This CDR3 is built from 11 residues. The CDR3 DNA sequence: TGTGCCAGCAGGGTTAGGAATGAGCAGTTCTTC. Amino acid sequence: CASRVRNEQFF.

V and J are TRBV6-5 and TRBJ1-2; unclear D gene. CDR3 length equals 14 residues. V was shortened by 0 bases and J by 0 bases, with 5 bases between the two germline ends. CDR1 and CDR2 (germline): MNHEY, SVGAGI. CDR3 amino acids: CASSYSPSNYGYTF. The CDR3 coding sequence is TGTGCCAGCAGTTACTCCCCGTCTAACTATGGCTACACCTTC.

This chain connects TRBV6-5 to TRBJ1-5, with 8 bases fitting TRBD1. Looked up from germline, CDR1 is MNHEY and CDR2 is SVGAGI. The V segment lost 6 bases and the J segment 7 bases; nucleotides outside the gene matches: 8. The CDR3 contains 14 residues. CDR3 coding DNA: TGTGCCAGCAGCCGACAGGGGACTGAACAGCCCCAGCATTTT. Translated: CASSRQGTEQPQHF.

For the CDR3, the DNA is TGTGCCAGCAGTTTTCACCAGGGGAACTATGGCTACACCTTC. Translated, it gives CASSFHQGNYGYTF. The rearrangement links TRBV27 to TRBJ1-2; D perhaps matches TRBD1 (6 bases). Looked up from germline, CDR1 is MNHEY and CDR2 is SMNVEV (reference sequence). The CDR3 length is 14 residues. The germline V and J ends were trimmed by 3 bases and 2 bases, with 10 bases remaining between them.

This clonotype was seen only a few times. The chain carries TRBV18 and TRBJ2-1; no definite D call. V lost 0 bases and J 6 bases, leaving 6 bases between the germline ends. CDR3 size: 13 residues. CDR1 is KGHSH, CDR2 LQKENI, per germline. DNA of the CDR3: TGTGCCAGCTCACCACCACCCAGCAATGAGCAGTTCTTC. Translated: CASSPPPSNEQFF.

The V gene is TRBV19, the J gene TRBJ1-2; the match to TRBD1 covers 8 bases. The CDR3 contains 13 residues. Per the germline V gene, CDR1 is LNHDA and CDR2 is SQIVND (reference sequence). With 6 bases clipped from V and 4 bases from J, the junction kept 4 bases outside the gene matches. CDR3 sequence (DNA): TGTGCCAGTAGATATGACAGGGGCTATGGCTACACCTTC. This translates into CASRYDRGYGYTF.

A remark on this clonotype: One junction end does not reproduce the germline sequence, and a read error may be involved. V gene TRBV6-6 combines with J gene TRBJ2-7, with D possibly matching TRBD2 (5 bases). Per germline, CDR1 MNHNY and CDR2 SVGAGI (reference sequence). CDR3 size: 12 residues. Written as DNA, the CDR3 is TGTGCCAGCAGTAGACCCGGGTCGGGGAAATTCTTC. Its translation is CASSRPGSGKFF.

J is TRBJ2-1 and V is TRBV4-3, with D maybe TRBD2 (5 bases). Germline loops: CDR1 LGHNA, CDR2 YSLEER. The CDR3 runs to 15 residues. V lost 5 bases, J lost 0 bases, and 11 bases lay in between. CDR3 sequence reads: CASSSDGLSYNEQFF. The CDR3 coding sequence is TGCGCCAGCAGCTCCGACGGACTCTCCTACAATGAGCAGTTCTTC.

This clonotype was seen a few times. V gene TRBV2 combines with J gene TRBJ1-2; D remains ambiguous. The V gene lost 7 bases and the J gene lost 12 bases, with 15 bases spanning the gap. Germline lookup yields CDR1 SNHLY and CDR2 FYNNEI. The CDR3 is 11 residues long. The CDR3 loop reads CASIGRTFNTF. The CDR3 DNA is TGTGCCAGCATTGGGAGGACCTTTAACACCTTC.

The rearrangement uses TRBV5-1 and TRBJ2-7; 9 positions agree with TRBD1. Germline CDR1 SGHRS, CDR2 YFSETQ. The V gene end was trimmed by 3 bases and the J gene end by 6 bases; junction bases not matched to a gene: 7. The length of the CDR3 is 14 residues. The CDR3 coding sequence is TGCGCCAGCAGCTGGGGGGGACAGGGCTCCGAGCAGTACTTC. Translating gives CASSWGGQGSEQYF.

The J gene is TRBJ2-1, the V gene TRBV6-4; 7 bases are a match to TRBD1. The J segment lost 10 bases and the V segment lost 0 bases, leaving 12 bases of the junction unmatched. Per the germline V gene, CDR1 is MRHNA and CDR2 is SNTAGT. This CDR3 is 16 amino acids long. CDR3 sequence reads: CASSDSNRGLSYEQFF. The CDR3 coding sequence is TGTGCCAGCAGTGACTCAAACAGGGGTCTATCCTACGAGCAGTTCTTC.

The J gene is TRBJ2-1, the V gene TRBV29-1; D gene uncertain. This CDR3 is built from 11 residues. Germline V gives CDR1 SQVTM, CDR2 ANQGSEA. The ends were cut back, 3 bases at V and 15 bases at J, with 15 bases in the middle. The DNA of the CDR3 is TGCAGCGTTGAGGCGGTCTTGGTGTTGTTCTTC. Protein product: CSVEAVLVLFF.

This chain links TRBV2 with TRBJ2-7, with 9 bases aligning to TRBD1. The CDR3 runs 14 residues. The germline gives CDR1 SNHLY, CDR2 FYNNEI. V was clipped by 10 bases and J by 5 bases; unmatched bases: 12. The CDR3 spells CANSSDRGIDEQYF. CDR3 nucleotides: TGTGCCAACAGCTCGGACAGGGGTATCGACGAGCAGTACTTC.

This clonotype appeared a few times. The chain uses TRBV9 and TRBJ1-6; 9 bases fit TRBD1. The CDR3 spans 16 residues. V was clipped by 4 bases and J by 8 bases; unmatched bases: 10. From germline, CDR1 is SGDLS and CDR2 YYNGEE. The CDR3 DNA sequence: TGTGCCAGCAGCCAAGGAGGGACAGGGATAGATTCACCCCTCCACTTT. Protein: CASSQGGTGIDSPLHF.

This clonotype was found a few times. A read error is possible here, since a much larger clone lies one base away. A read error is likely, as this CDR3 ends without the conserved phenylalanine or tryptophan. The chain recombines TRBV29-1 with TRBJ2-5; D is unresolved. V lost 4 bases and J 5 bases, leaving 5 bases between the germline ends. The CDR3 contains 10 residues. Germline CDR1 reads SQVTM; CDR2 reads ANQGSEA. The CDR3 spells CSVGFETQYC. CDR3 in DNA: TGCAGCGTTGGGTTTGAGACCCAGTACTGC.